Below are 23 T cell receptor beta chains sequenced from a single sample in a study of T cells after somatic rescue of genetic block. Data came from immunoSEQ multiplex PCR; TCRdb stores just in-frame clones and leaves some out. The sample contains roughly 70,000 clones, about 91% of which appear only once. The sample comprised peripheral blood mononuclear cells (PBMCs). The receptor source for this set is a middle-aged man.

The chain joins TRBV28 to TRBJ2-7; possibly TRBD1 or TRBD2 for D (9 bases each). Trimming stripped 5 bases from V and 7 bases from J, with 39 bases between. Germline CDR1 and CDR2: MDHEN and SYDVKM. CDR3 length: 21 residues. The CDR3 bases are TGTGCCAGCAGTCATTACTTCCACAGGGGGCTTAGCGGGAGAGAGGTCCTTGAGCAGTACTTC. It is translated as CASSHYFHRGLSGREVLEQYF. Combining the CDR3 with reference TRBV28 and TRBJ2-7 gives the whole variable domain DVKVTQSSRYLVKRTGEKVFLECVQDMDHENMFWYRQDPGLGLRLIYFSYDVKMKEKGDIPEGYSVSREKKERFSLILESASTNQTSMYLCASSHYFHRGLSGREVLEQYFGPGTRLTVT.

V gene TRBV11-2 combines with J gene TRBJ2-7; D uncertain. The CDR3 is 15 amino acids. Trimming took off 5 bases at V and 2 bases at J, with 16 bases between the two ends. Germline CDR1 is SGHAT and CDR2 is FQNNGV. The CDR3 region is CASSPDGQPTYEQYF. In DNA, the CDR3 is TGTGCCAGCAGCCCCGATGGTCAACCCACCTACGAGCAGTACTTC.

The gene calls are TRBV6-1 and TRBJ1-3; D ambiguous. This CDR3 spans 14 amino acids. Germline lookup yields CDR1 MNHNS and CDR2 SASEGT. Trimming pared 5 bases from V and 2 bases from J, leaving 10 bases between. CDR3 DNA: TGTGCCAGCAGTAGGGCGGAAACTGGAAACACCATATATTTT. Protein product: CASSRAETGNTIYF.

The chain joins TRBV10-3 to TRBJ2-1, with 10 bases matching TRBD2. Germline V CDR1 and CDR2: ENHRY, SYGVKD. The ends lost 3 bases at V and 8 bases at J; junction bases unmatched: 4. The CDR3 totals 14 residues. CDR3 region: CAISEGTSVYEQFF. In nucleotides, the CDR3 is TGTGCCATCAGTGAAGGGACTAGCGTCTATGAGCAGTTCTTC.

V usage is TRBV9 and J usage is TRBJ1-3, with a tentative D call TRBD1 (5 bases). V shed 4 bases and J shed 0 bases, with 14 bases lying between them. Germline assignment: CDR1 SGDLS and CDR2 YYNGEE. There are 16 residues in the CDR3. In DNA, the CDR3 is TGTGCCAGCAGCCCCCGAGGGGAGATCTCTGGAAACACCATATATTTT. Amino acids: CASSPRGEISGNTIYF.

V usage is TRBV6-1 and J usage is TRBJ2-1; 7 nucleotides align to TRBD1. Germline CDR1 and CDR2: MNHNS and SASEGT. The V and J ends lost 6 bases and 3 bases, in that order; junction bases with no gene match: 8. This CDR3 contains 15 residues. This CDR3 reads CASSHTGELYNEQFF. The CDR3 DNA reads TGTGCCAGCAGCCACACAGGGGAACTCTACAATGAGCAGTTCTTC.

The chain carries TRBV2 and TRBJ1-5, with D perhaps matching TRBD1 (6 bases). Germline CDR1 reads SNHLY; CDR2 reads FYNNEI. The CDR3 is 16 residues long. V lost 5 bases to trimming and J lost 2 bases, with 16 bases between them. The CDR3 here is CASSLPRGNGNQPQHF. The DNA of the CDR3 is TGTGCCAGCAGTCTACCGAGGGGGAATGGCAATCAGCCCCAGCATTTT.

This clone occurred once. The chain combines TRBV28 with TRBJ2-1; 7 positions agree with TRBD2. Per the germline V gene, CDR1 is MDHEN and CDR2 is SYDVKM. The CDR3 runs to 12 residues. With 9 bases clipped from V and 7 bases from J, the junction kept 6 bases outside the gene matches. The CDR3 region is CASRLARNEQFF. The CDR3 coding sequence is TGTGCCAGTCGACTAGCTAGGAATGAGCAGTTCTTC.

The rearrangement uses TRBV13 and TRBJ2-3; possible D gene TRBD2, 5 bases. The CDR3 covers 14 residues. The germline V gene encodes CDR1 PRHDT and CDR2 FYEKMQ (reference sequence). V lost 7 bases and J lost 0, with 11 bases in between. The CDR3 sequence: CASTSRTSTDTQYF. CDR3 bases: TGTGCCAGCACATCTCGGACTAGCACAGATACGCAGTATTTT. Variable domain in full (rest from reference TRBV13 and TRBJ2-3): AAGVIQSPRHLIKEKRETATLKCYPIPRHDTVYWYQQGPGQDPQFLISFYEKMQSDKGSIPDRFSAQQFSDYHSELNMSSLELGDSALYFCASTSRTSTDTQYFGPGTRLTVL.

The chain links TRBV5-1 to TRBJ2-3; unclear D gene. Germline V lookup: CDR1 SGHRS, CDR2 YFSETQ. The CDR3 runs 13 residues. V dropped 0 bases and J dropped 1 base, with 3 bases sitting between them. In DNA form, the CDR3 reads TGCGCCAGCAGCTTGGGACGCACAGATACGCAGTATTTT. It specifies CASSLGRTDTQYF. The variable domain in full, with the rest retrieved from reference TRBV5-1 and TRBJ2-3, is KAGVTQTPRYLIKTRGQQVTLSCSPISGHRSVSWYQQTPGQGLQFLFEYFSETQRNKGNFPGRFSGRQFSNSRSEMNVSTLELGDSALYLCASSLGRTDTQYFGPGTRLTVL.

The chain has TRBV10-3 and TRBJ2-3, with D unresolved. Trimming pared 0 bases from V and 1 base from J, leaving 5 bases between. Germline V gene lookup returns CDR1 ENHRY and CDR2 SYGVKD. The CDR3 contains 14 residues. The CDR3 spells CAISESARTDTQYF. DNA for the CDR3: TGTGCCATCAGTGAGTCGGCTCGCACAGATACGCAGTATTTT.

This sequence joins TRBV5-1 and TRBJ2-3; TRBD1 matches at 8 bases. V trimming: 5 bases; J trimming: 4 bases; junction bases outside the gene matches: 0. The CDR3 is 12 residues long. Germline V gives CDR1 SGHRS, CDR2 YFSETQ. CDR3: CASRQGADTQYF. The CDR3 region has the DNA TGCGCCAGCAGACAGGGGGCAGATACGCAGTATTTT.

This chain uses TRBV7-2 with TRBJ1-1; 12 bases are shared with TRBD1. V shed 0 bases and J 5 bases; nucleotides not matched to a gene: 7. The germline V gene encodes CDR1 SGHTA and CDR2 FQGNSA. The CDR3 runs to 17 residues. This chain's CDR3 is CASSLARDRGRGTEAFF. The CDR3, as DNA: TGTGCCAGCAGCTTAGCCCGGGACAGGGGGCGAGGGACTGAAGCTTTCTTT.

This sequence joins TRBV5-8 and TRBJ2-1; 12 positions agree with TRBD2. Losses at the gene ends were 4 bases for V and 10 bases for J; bases not matched to a gene: 6. The CDR3 totals 14 residues. Germline CDR1 is SGHTS and CDR2 is YDEGEE. The CDR3 region has the DNA TGTGCCAGCAGCCACTGGACTAGCGGGAACGAGCAGTTCTTC. Translating gives CASSHWTSGNEQFF.

The chain has TRBV27 and TRBJ1-2, with 9 bases aligning to TRBD1. V dropped 6 bases and J dropped 8; count of bases not matched to a gene: 4. This CDR3 spans 12 amino acids. In germline, CDR1 is MNHEY, CDR2 SMNVEV (reference sequence). CDR3 loop: CASRGTGHGYTF. The DNA of the CDR3 is TGTGCCAGCAGGGGGACAGGGCACGGCTACACCTTC.

The rearrangement links TRBV7-2 to TRBJ2-1, with a weak D call TRBD1 (6 bases). Germline V gene sequence: CDR1 SGHTA, CDR2 FQGNSA. V was clipped by 5 bases and J by 10 bases, with 18 bases between them. The CDR3 extends over 14 amino acids. CDR3 in amino acids: CASSTRQGLGEQFF. The CDR3 DNA reads as TGTGCCAGCAGCACGCGGCAGGGGTTAGGCGAGCAGTTCTTC. Using reference TRBV7-2 and TRBJ2-1 for the parts outside the CDR3, the full variable domain is GAGVSQSPSNKVTEKGKDVELRCDPISGHTALYWYRQSLGQGLEFLIYFQGNSAPDKSGLPSDRFSAERTGGSVSTLTIQRTQQEDSAVYLCASSTRQGLGEQFFGPGTRLTVL.

The gene calls are TRBV9 and TRBJ1-5; D may be TRBD1 (5 bases). V lost 0 bases and J 2 bases, leaving 12 bases between the germline ends. Germline lookup yields CDR1 SGDLS and CDR2 YYNGEE. The CDR3 runs 16 residues. The CDR3, as DNA: TGTGCCAGCAGCGTAGGGGACCTTATAGGCAATCAGCCCCAGCATTTT. Translating it yields CASSVGDLIGNQPQHF.

This clone appeared once. The rearrangement joins TRBV11-2 to TRBJ1-1, with D unclear. The CDR3 consists of 15 residues. V dropped 1 base and J dropped 3 bases, with 12 bases sitting between them. Per the germline V gene, CDR1 is SGHAT and CDR2 is FQNNGV. This chain's CDR3 is CASSLGRTRDTEAFF. CDR3 nucleotide sequence: TGTGCCAGCAGCTTAGGTCGTACAAGGGACACTGAAGCTTTCTTT.

DNA for the CDR3: TGTGCCACCAGCAGATACCTCCGCAGGGACAGGGGGATCAATCAGCCCCAGCATTTT. This codes for CATSRYLRRDRGINQPQHF. The chain carries TRBV15 and TRBJ1-5; TRBD1 matches at 11 bases. V was clipped by 2 bases and J by 3 bases; unmatched bases: 12. The CDR3 covers 19 residues. The germline V gene encodes CDR1 LNHNV and CDR2 YYDKDF (reference sequence).

This chain links TRBV7-2 with TRBJ2-3; a possible D gene is TRBD1 (5 bases). Trimming stripped 3 bases from V and 5 bases from J, with 15 bases between. The CDR3 consists of 15 residues. CDR1 and CDR2 from the germline V gene are SGHTA and FQGNSA. The CDR3 region is CASSFPRAGLDTQYF. The CDR3 region has the DNA TGTGCCAGCAGCTTCCCCAGGGCCGGATTAGATACGCAGTATTTT.

The chain recombines TRBV27 with TRBJ2-7; maybe TRBD1 (6 bases). This CDR3 has 15 amino acids. V lost 6 bases, J lost 2 bases, and 17 bases lay in between. Germline values: CDR1 MNHEY, CDR2 SMNVEV (reference sequence). CDR3 sequence reads: CASSLSTGSPYEQYF. The CDR3 DNA reads TGTGCCAGCAGCCTCTCCACAGGGAGCCCCTACGAGCAGTACTTC.

The chain is built from TRBV13 and TRBJ2-5; D uncertain. CDR3 length: 12 residues. V was trimmed by 4 bases and J by 5 bases, leaving 8 bases between them. The germline gives CDR1 PRHDT, CDR2 FYEKMQ (reference sequence). CDR3 protein: CASSSLRETQYF. CDR3 DNA sequence: TGTGCCAGCAGCTCCCTCCGGGAGACCCAGTACTTC.

The CDR3 DNA reads as TGTGCCTGGAGCCGTCCCGGGACAGGGGTCAATCAGCCCCAGCATTTT. Encoded protein: CAWSRPGTGVNQPQHF. The genes are TRBV30 and TRBJ1-5; 10 positions match TRBD1. The CDR3 is 16 residues long. Losses at the gene ends were 3 bases for V and 3 bases for J; bases not matched to a gene: 8. CDR1 is GTSNPN and CDR2 is SVGIG in the germline V gene (reference sequence).